The 8 T cell receptor beta chains below all came from one sample that was sequenced in a study of cytomegalovirus exposure and HLA in healthy donors. A multiplex PCR was run with 60 Vbeta primers and 13 Jbeta primers. Using immunoSEQ multiplex PCR, the repertoire was profiled, and TCRdb retains in-frame clones only, with some absent. The repertoire consists of over 50,000 clones, with more than 60% occurring once and the leading ten covering just over 50%. Sequenced: PBMCs. Source of these receptors: a man aged 50-59 years in good health and CMV-seropositive.

Only a few counts were recorded for this clone. The chain combines TRBV4-1 with TRBJ2-7; TRBD2 aligns across 11 bases. CDR3 length equals 17 residues. The V and J ends lost 1 base and 5 bases, in that order; junction bases with no gene match: 10. The germline gives CDR1 MGHRA, CDR2 YSYEKL. CDR3 nucleotide sequence: TGCGCCAGCAGCCAAGCAACACACGGACTAGCGGGCAACGAGCAGTACTTC. Its translation: CASSQATHGLAGNEQYF.

This clone was seen at least ten times. It is likely a read error: a sequence one base away is far more abundant. This sample also contains other DNA sequences that code for the same CDR3. The rearrangement joins TRBV4-1 to TRBJ2-7; D gene unclear. This CDR3 contains 16 residues. V was trimmed by 0 bases and J by 0 bases, leaving 12 bases between them. Germline V gene lookup returns CDR1 MGHRA and CDR2 YSYEKL. Here the CDR3 DNA reads TGCGCCAGCAGCCAAGAAGCAGGAAAAGGCTCCTACGAGCAGTACTTC. This codes for CASSQEAGKGSYEQYF.

This clone appeared once. The rearrangement joins TRBV4-3 to TRBJ2-7, with TRBD2 matching 8 bases. The V gene's germline CDR1 is LGHNA and CDR2 YSLEER. CDR3 length: 15 residues. After removal of 1 base from V and 2 bases from J, the junction contained 4 bases not matched to a gene. This CDR3 reads CASSQVDGGAYEQYF. CDR3 DNA: TGCGCCAGCAGCCAAGTGGACGGGGGGGCCTACGAGCAGTACTTC.

The chain recombines TRBV9 with TRBJ1-6; D may be TRBD1 (6 bases). Germline lookup yields CDR1 SGDLS and CDR2 YYNGEE. The CDR3 is 17 amino acids. Trimming cost V 0 bases and J 10 bases, with 20 bases left between them. The CDR3 DNA sequence: TGTGCCAGCAGCGTAGCCTCGGGGGGGCAATATAGATCACCCCTCCACTTT. This gives the protein CASSVASGGQYRSPLHF. Filled out from reference TRBV9 and TRBJ1-6, the complete variable domain reads DSGVTQTPKHLITATGQRVTLRCSPRSGDLSVYWYQQSLDQGLQFLIQYYNGEERAKGNILERFSAQQFPDLHSELNLSSLELGDSALYFCASSVASGGQYRSPLHFGNGTRLTVT.

Comments on this clone: Distinct nucleotide sequences in the sample also encode this CDR3. The rearrangement uses TRBV18 and TRBJ2-7, with D perhaps TRBD1 (5 bases). This CDR3 spans 13 amino acids. The V and J ends lost 3 bases and 2 bases respectively, with 8 bases between them. In germline, CDR1 is KGHSH, CDR2 LQKENI. The CDR3 nucleotides read TGTGCCAGCTCACCCTACAGGACCTACGAGCAGTACTTC. Translated: CASSPYRTYEQYF.

The chain couples TRBV7-6 to TRBJ2-2; 7 nucleotides align to TRBD2. CDR1 SGHVS and CDR2 FNYEAQ come from the germline V gene. The ends lost 0 bases at V and 3 bases at J; junction bases unmatched: 10. The CDR3 is 18 residues long. Here the CDR3 reads CASSLAGGVKEHTGELFF. The CDR3 DNA follows: TGTGCCAGCAGCTTAGCGGGAGGGGTTAAGGAACACACCGGGGAGCTGTTTTTT. Together with reference TRBV7-6 and TRBJ2-2, the CDR3 gives the full variable domain: GAGVSQSPRYKVTKRGQDVALRCDPISGHVSLYWYRQALGQGPEFLTYFNYEAQQDKSGLPNDRFSAERPEGSISTLTIQRTEQRDSAMYRCASSLAGGVKEHTGELFFGEGSRLTVL.

As for this clone: Since the CDR3 does not end with the conserved phenylalanine or tryptophan, this likely comes from a read error. The gene calls are TRBV6-5 and TRBJ1-2; D is undetermined. This CDR3 contains 12 residues. Trimming took off 8 bases at V and 3 bases at J, with 10 bases between the two ends. Per the germline V gene, CDR1 is MNHEY and CDR2 is SVGAGI. CDR3 loop: CASREADYGYTL. CDR3 in DNA: TGTGCCAGCCGAGAGGCTGACTATGGCTACACCTTA.

The chain combines TRBV6-5 with TRBJ2-1; a weak D match, TRBD1 (5 bases). The CDR3 contains 12 residues. Trimming cost V 5 bases and J 5 bases, with 7 bases left between them. Germline values: CDR1 MNHEY, CDR2 SVGAGI. The CDR3 DNA sequence: TGTGCCAGCAGTGAACAGGACAATGAGCAGTTCTTC. Amino acid sequence: CASSEQDNEQFF.